The clone carrying this T cell receptor (beta chain) appeared many times. TCRdb reprocessed the RT-PCR reads with MiXCR, giving one entry per CDR3 protein. The table lists about 700,000 distinct CDR3 sequences, about 14% of them singletons. Sequencing used memory CD4+ T cells from blood. This clonotype was obtained from a female donor in good health, serving as a healthy control.

Written as DNA, the CDR3 is TGTGCCAGCAGCCAAGATCGACAGGGCGAGACCCAGTACTTC. It codes for CASSQDRQGETQYF. The chain combines TRBV4-2 with TRBJ2-5; TRBD1 matches at 7 bases. Germline CDR1 is LGHNA and CDR2 is YNFKEQ. The CDR3 spans 14 residues. Trimming at V came to 0 bases and at J to 5 bases, leaving 3 bases not matched to a gene.